Here is one T cell receptor beta chain with its context. The target of this receptor is not known. No much larger clone is present one base from it, and per-base qualities are unavailable. The CDR3 regions of human TCRbeta chains were analyzed by immunosequencing. The authors processed their data as follows. Repertoire TCRs were matched against a reference library of SARS-CoV-2-specific TCRs generated with the MIRA antigen-specificity platform. Breadth meant the fraction of unique TCRs that were SARS-CoV-2-associated, whereas depth meant the fraction of total T cells that were SARS-CoV-2-associated. Using the MIRA data, each spike-specific TCR was assigned both to the spike region to which the TCR was reactive and to a CD4 or CD8 class. Log10-transformed breadth and depth values were compared by one-way ANOVA with Sidak's multiple comparisons tests. The immuneACCESS repertoire file appears here via TCRdb, limited to in-frame rearrangements. These files lack a portion of the clones; in checked studies, under half of the deficit traces to unresolved V genes, and the cause of the others is not known. V, J and clone size derive from that table, while D and trimming were established from the DNA sequence. The sample table holds about 60,000 clones, of which over 65% were seen once. Clones ranked in the top ten supply 3% to 4% of the sample.

Reading from cysteine to phenylalanine, the CDR3 counts 16 amino acids. The only DNA kept is the CDR3, 48 bases in frame from the first base. The germline V gene (reference sequence) sets CDR1 to LNHNV and CDR2 to YYDKDF. V was cut back by 0 bases and J by 5 bases, leaving a gap of 16 bases between them. Sample time point, as interpreted from the label and publication: about 28 days (+/-7) after the second vaccine dose. Because spike-specific TCR depth and breadth did not differ between the two schedules, AZD1222 recipients who got a second dose at roughly 4 weeks were pooled with those who got a second dose at roughly 12 weeks. Vaccinee samples came from UK trials COV001 and COV002, including a single-blind randomized controlled phase 2/3 trial of AZD1222 (ChAdOx1 nCoV-19) in healthy adults. For TCRbeta chain sequencing, PBMC samples from trial participants were taken at day 0 and at day 28 after the second dose.

The sample comes from a study of T cell responses to AZD1222 COVID-19 vaccine (dated by TCRdb to the early 2020s). Turning to the overall study: TCR sequencing was performed for fewer than 250 trial participants, of whom 207 were given two doses of AZD1222 and around 25 were given two doses of MenACWY control vaccine. Enrollment into the trials was organized by age into subgroups of 18-55, 56-69 and 70-plus years, and those subgroups contained 148, 28 and 57 TCR-sequenced participants, respectively. Overall results and qualifications from the work: Vaccine-associated CD4 TCRs spanned the whole spike protein, with dominant responses in regions 160-218 and 743-854. After two AZD1222 doses, both the breadth and the depth of spike-specific TCRs were significantly higher than at day 0 and than in MenACWY recipients. Epitopes outside the regions mutated in the B.1.351 and B.1.1.7 variants were reportedly recognized by nearly half of the unique spike-specific TCRs. Conclusions about previously exposed vaccinees are limited because only 5 or 6 AZD1222 recipients were SARS-CoV-2 seropositive at baseline. Participants were mostly white British and included more females than males, and it was suggested by the authors that clonal diversity may have been underestimated. Because no day 14 peak-response samples were available, repertoires were characterized only after the peak T cell response. In the small 56-69-year group, the increase in depth fell short of significance, most likely because of low power.

The source was peripheral blood, collected 28 days after the second AZD1222 dose. The rearranged chain carries TRBV15 and TRBJ2-5; 6 matching bases give a weak D call of TRBD1. The TCR comes from an adult who received the AZD1222 COVID-19 vaccine. The CDR3 protein is CATSRDRTAKGETQYF. In nucleotides, the sequence is TGTGCCACCAGCAGAGATAGGACAGCTAAGGGGGAGACCCAGTACTTC. Supplemented by the reference TRBV15 and TRBJ2-5 proteins around the CDR3, the complete variable domain is DAMVIQNPRYQVTQFGKPVTLSCSQTLNHNVMYWYQQKSSQAPKLLFHYYDKDFNNEADTPDNFQSRRPNTSFCFLDIRSPGLGDTAMYLCATSRDRTAKGETQYFGPGTRLLVL.